The 3 T cell receptor beta chains below all came from one sample that was sequenced in a study of T cell responses to AZD1222 COVID-19 vaccine. Sequencing used immunoSEQ multiplex PCR; TCRdb keeps in-frame clones, though not all of them. The repertoire holds 100,000 to 120,000 clones, with around 85% as singletons. Sequences were derived from peripheral blood, sampled on day 0 of AZD1222 vaccination. Every receptor here comes from an adult in good health.

The rearrangement uses TRBV5-1 and TRBJ1-1; D remains ambiguous. From germline, CDR1 is SGHRS and CDR2 YFSETQ. CDR3 length: 14 residues. The V end was cut by 1 base, the J end by 1 base, with 8 bases between. The CDR3 spells CASSLHSGNTEAFF. Written as DNA, the CDR3 is TGCGCCAGCAGCTTGCACTCGGGGAACACTGAAGCTTTCTTT.

This chain connects TRBV27 to TRBJ2-1; D is undetermined. The V and J ends lost 6 bases and 9 bases respectively, with 27 bases between them. Germline V lookup: CDR1 MNHEY, CDR2 SMNVEV (reference sequence). There are 17 residues in the CDR3. CDR3 sequence reads: CASSVLSGVGGMGEQFF. The CDR3 DNA sequence: TGTGCCAGCAGCGTCCTATCCGGAGTAGGCGGAATGGGTGAGCAGTTCTTC.

The chain carries TRBV18 and TRBJ2-1, with D perhaps TRBD1 or TRBD2 (6 bases each). CDR3 size: 13 residues. CDR1 KGHSH and CDR2 LQKENI come from the germline V gene. V gave up 1 base and J gave up 8 bases, with 9 bases separating them. The DNA of the CDR3 is TGTGCCAGCTCACCACAGAGGGGGGATGAGCAGTTCTTC. Its protein is CASSPQRGDEQFF.